The sequence of this T cell receptor (beta chain) was determined in a study of cytomegalovirus exposure and HLA in healthy donors (dated by TCRdb to 2016 to 2017). About the investigation overall: In an earlier analysis of approximately 640 of the donors, less than 350 Gb of sequence data and roughly 100 million unique TCR beta sequences from approximately 180 million T cells were reported. An early release that covered fewer than 750 HLA-typed donors contained approximately 290 gigabases of sequencing data and tens of millions of unique TCR sequences. Of the roughly 400 genotyped donors, over 65% fell in the genetic ancestry cluster associated with self-reported Caucasian donors. The study was designed to test whether signatures of past pathogen exposure could be identified by cataloging public T cell receptors. The T cell repertoires of about 700 subjects were profiled by immunosequencing and related to cytomegalovirus serostatus. Along with the roughly 670-subject first cohort, a separate validation cohort of over a hundred different subjects was used. To predict cytomegalovirus infection status, the study combined high-throughput TCR immunosequencing, statistical association of individual TCRs with disease status, and machine learning. In a later analysis, previously published TCR beta repertoires from about 670 donors were re-analyzed and high-resolution HLA genotyping was added so that TCR occurrence patterns could be studied. Rather than using new phenotypic data, the later analysis identified candidate immune exposures from TCR beta sequences and from how often those sequences occurred across donors. An earlier analysis of 587 of the donors used high-throughput TCR beta sequencing to judge whether each TCR beta V gene segment behaved as functional or pseudogenic. Alongside the repertoire data, information on donor age, sex, ethnicity and CMV serostatus was compiled. Genome-wide SNP genotypes for about three fifths of the roughly 670 donors were used in a later genetic analysis, which treated that subset as a discovery cohort. All discovery cohort repertoires had been generated on a single sequencing platform. HLA typing covered class I and class II loci at four-digit resolution. The number of typed donors differed by locus: about 620-640 for A, B, C, DRB1 and DQB1; about 520 for DQA1; 606 for DPA1; and about 470 for DPB1. About five DR-DQ haplotypes were handled as single units for association and clustering, since linkage in the cohort was strong. Across approximately 400 genotyped donors of the cohort, an average of roughly 230,000 unique TCR beta nucleotide sequences per donor were sequenced, and 15% to 20% of those sequences were non-productive. Findings and caveats that apply to the study as a whole: Assigning TCR associations to individual alleles was difficult when HLA alleles, especially DR and DQ, strongly co-occurred. Because the 87-base-pair reads could not distinguish some IMGT-functional V segments, including TRBV6-2 and TRBV6-3, those segments were excluded. Because some donors lacked HLA typing at each locus, the association tests relied only on the typed subset. Only TCR beta chains were sequenced in this cohort, and the absence of alpha or paired-chain data limited detectable features. Three of the identified cytomegalovirus-associated TCR beta chains were confirmed in vitro to be specific for cytomegalovirus antigens. In a later analysis, TCR association rates were found to vary across HLA loci, with the most associated TCRs seen for DRB1 alleles and the fewest for HLA-C alleles. At a false discovery rate of 0.05, a later analysis linked roughly 17,000 TCR beta sequences to specific HLA alleles. In the study, approximately 150 TCR beta chains were listed as associated with cytomegalovirus. Correlated functional status among segregating V segments might reflect linkage disequilibrium, but an unknown experimental factor could not be ruled out. In an earlier analysis of 500 to 650 of the donors, most TCR beta V segments appeared in productive rearrangements about 90% or about 30% of the time, broadly matching IMGT annotations. In a later analysis, HLA-associated TCR beta chains showed more clonal expansion and lower generation probabilities than non-associated chains that were equally common. Presence/absence analyses assumed roughly uniform sequencing depth across donors, an assumption that may not hold. A further reported finding was that TCR beta sequences accurately predicted the HLA-A and HLA-B alleles for most subjects in the first cohort. For the cohort, immune exposure information was limited to CMV serostatus. According to a later analysis, parvovirus B19, influenza, CMV and Epstein-Barr virus appeared linked to several top co-occurrence clusters. According to a later analysis, most CMV-associated TCR beta chains appeared to be HLA-restricted, and the HLA associations seemed to be driven largely by CMV exposure. Because counts were too low, about 18 rarely observed V segments, including chromosome 9 orphons, were left out of the earlier analysis of about 620 of the donors. A later genetic analysis reported fewer N-insertions in productive TCRs among donors in an Asian-associated ancestry cluster than the approximately 700-donor mean. In both the original and validation cohorts, the classifier was reported to diagnose cytomegalovirus status with high specificity and sensitivity. The authors suggested that the approach could potentially be generalized to other disease states and immunological phenotypes. An association between a missense DCLRE1C variant and V-gene and J-gene trimming of TCR beta chains was found in a later genetic analysis and replicated in an independent cohort. A group of highly shared sequence variants was considered likely to be a technical artifact of the sequencing pipeline. Most TCR sequences were observed very rarely across donors, whereas some public TCRs were present in many individuals.

Library preparation used the immunoSEQ multiplex PCR assay. The multiplex PCR relied on a mix of 60 forward primers for TCR Vbeta segments and 13 reverse primers for TCR Jbeta segments. Amplification of the CDR3 region of rearranged TCR beta genes was performed with a multiplex PCR assay on genomic DNA. The Illumina HiSeq System was used to sequence the amplified TCR beta libraries as 87-base-pair reads. The authors' analysis ran thus. Across the 670 or so repertoires, a later analysis counted tens of millions of unique TCR beta chains, 9 million to 14 million of which were shared by at least two donors. To remove PCR and sequencing errors, raw reads were error-corrected and collapsed into unique sequences using a nearest-neighbor algorithm that merged closely related sequences. V, D and J gene segments were assigned by aligning CDR3 sequences to IMGT reference sequences. For a sequence to be retained, a match of at least six nucleotides to both a V gene segment and a J gene segment was required. Rearrangements were called productive when the CDR3 lacked stop codons and stayed in frame with V and J; all others were non-productive. Following IMGT convention, CDR3 was defined as the stretch from the second conserved V-encoded cysteine up to the conserved J-encoded phenylalanine. Sequences without an unambiguous match to a single V gene segment were excluded from the earlier analysis of almost 600 of the donors. In an earlier analysis of 500 to 750 of the donors, V segments were called functional above 56.7% productive rearrangements and were called segregating when the between-donor standard deviation exceeded 5%. A statistical classification framework was built for diagnosing cytomegalovirus status from the catalog of TCR beta chain sequences. V and J gene assignment, in a later analysis, came from comparing TCR nucleotide sequences with IMGT/GENE-DB human TR gene sequences. A later analysis assigned CDR3 sequences and most-parsimonious VDJ recombination scenarios with the TCRdist pipeline. A later analysis defined each TCR beta chain by its CDR3 amino acid sequence plus V-gene family, and excluded reads lacking a unique V-gene family. A later analysis removed 592 highly shared, low-generation-probability nucleotide sequences to deal with suspected cross-contamination and a sequencing artifact. For each public chain, a later analysis derived a clonal expansion index from normalized ranks of inferred template counts within each repertoire. In a later analysis, generation probabilities were computed with a VDJ recombination model fitted to out-of-frame rearrangements, and the resulting probabilities were checked against IGoR. A later analysis scored TCR-TCR, TCR-HLA and TCR-CMV co-occurrence with hypergeometric tests, applying a repertoire-size bias correction to TCR pairs. In a later analysis, false discovery rates were estimated by permuting HLA or CMV assignments 20 times. In a later analysis, co-occurring TCRs were grouped using DBSCAN, with TCRdist sequence similarity added in when clustering inside HLA-allele-positive subsets. Repertoires with fewer than 30,000 or more than 120,000 public chains, plus five repertoires with anomalous nucleotide sharing, were excluded from co-occurrence clustering. TCRdb took this table from immuneACCESS and kept in-frame rearrangements with V and J called. Such tables lack part of the clones; where checked against another copy, unresolved V genes explain under half of the gap, and the rest is unexplained. The DNA was the basis for D and trimming; V, J and clone size are from that table. The sample table records approximately 110,000 clones; roughly 71% of these occur just once. Of the sample, 11% falls within the top ten clones.

This clone occurred once. This receptor's antigen is unknown. Per-base qualities were not stored, and no clone one base away is much larger. In total, around 600 healthy bone marrow donors made up the cohort. All cohort members were sampled while nominally healthy, although unrecorded immune exposures were likely present. The donor tested CMV seropositive, placing the donor among the 310 or so seropositive members of the cohort. Each donor provided a peripheral blood sample, and peripheral blood mononuclear cells were used for TCR beta sequencing. Genomic DNA was extracted from the blood cell samples with the Qiagen DNeasy Blood Extraction Kit. Taken from the germline V gene (reference sequence), the CDR1 and CDR2 loops are SEHNR and FQNEAQ. The CDR3 holds 16 amino acids from the cysteine to the phenylalanine. Of all the DNA, just the CDR3 is kept, 48 bases in frame from base 1. V loses 3 bases of germline sequence and J loses 2 bases, and the interval between the two ends is 16 bases.

The sequenced material came from PBMCs. Recombination linked TRBV7-9 to TRBJ1-1; a tentative D call is TRBD1 (6 bases match). This TCR was recovered from a man between 40 and 49 years old in good health and CMV-seropositive. The bases read TGTGCCAGCAGCTTGGGATTAGGACAGTTTAACACTGAAGCTTTCTTT. Its protein product is CASSLGLGQFNTEAFF.